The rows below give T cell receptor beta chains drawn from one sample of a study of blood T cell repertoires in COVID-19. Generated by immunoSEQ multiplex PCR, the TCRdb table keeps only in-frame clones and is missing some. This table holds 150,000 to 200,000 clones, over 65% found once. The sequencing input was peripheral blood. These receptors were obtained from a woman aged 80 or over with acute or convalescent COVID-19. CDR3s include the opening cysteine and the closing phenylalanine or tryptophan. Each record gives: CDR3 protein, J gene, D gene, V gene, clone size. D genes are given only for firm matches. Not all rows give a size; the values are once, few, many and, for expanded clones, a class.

CDR3 protein: CARGRGLAKNIQYF; J gene: TRBJ2-4; D gene: TRBD1; V gene: TRBV6-9; clone size: .
CDR3 protein: CASSVGTSGYNEQFF; J gene: TRBJ2-1; D gene: TRBD2; V gene: TRBV9; clone size: .
CDR3 protein: CASSFGPTGTHSYEQYF; J gene: TRBJ2-7; D gene: .; V gene: TRBV7-9; clone size: .
CDR3 protein: CASSRAGTGGSPLHF; J gene: TRBJ1-6; D gene: TRBD1; V gene: TRBV3-1/TRBV3-2; clone size: .
CDR3 protein: CATSDRGGELFF; J gene: TRBJ1-4; D gene: .; V gene: TRBV24-1; clone size: .
CDR3 protein: CASSLGSREGYNSPLHF; J gene: TRBJ1-6; D gene: .; V gene: TRBV7-6; clone size: .
CDR3 protein: CASSLAAGAPLLFF; J gene: TRBJ2-2; D gene: TRBD2; V gene: TRBV5-1; clone size: once
CDR3 protein: CASRYGLAPWGGYEQYF; J gene: TRBJ2-7; D gene: TRBD2; V gene: TRBV5-1; clone size: .
CDR3 protein: CASRLLDRGPGAGELFF; J gene: TRBJ2-2; D gene: .; V gene: TRBV12-2; clone size: few
CDR3 protein: CASSPTSGGTGELFF; J gene: TRBJ2-2; D gene: TRBD2; V gene: TRBV18; clone size: .
CDR3 protein: CASSASWDSTYNEQFF; J gene: TRBJ2-1; D gene: .; V gene: TRBV25-1; clone size: .
CDR3 protein: CASSPSGNTGELFF; J gene: TRBJ2-2; D gene: .; V gene: TRBV7-2; clone size: .
CDR3 protein: CASRPGLEYNEQFF; J gene: TRBJ2-1; D gene: .; V gene: TRBV5-1; clone size: .
CDR3 protein: CASSLVSGGRSSYNEQFF; J gene: TRBJ2-1; D gene: .; V gene: TRBV5-1; clone size: .
CDR3 protein: CASSLTGMVEKLFF; J gene: TRBJ1-4; D gene: .; V gene: TRBV3-1/TRBV3-2; clone size: few
CDR3 protein: CASSLESGTDGYTF; J gene: TRBJ1-2; D gene: TRBD1; V gene: TRBV4-3; clone size: .
CDR3 protein: CASSLYTDRGREETQYF; J gene: TRBJ2-5; D gene: TRBD1; V gene: TRBV6-6; clone size: once
CDR3 protein: CAWSRRELEEETQYF; J gene: TRBJ2-5; D gene: TRBD2; V gene: TRBV30; clone size: .
CDR3 protein: CASSLLMTGGSTGAFF; J gene: TRBJ1-1; D gene: .; V gene: TRBV5-1; clone size: .
CDR3 protein: CASSLAFPGTSDTDTQYF; J gene: TRBJ2-3; D gene: TRBD2; V gene: TRBV5-1; clone size: .
CDR3 protein: CASTENGAGGYEQYF; J gene: TRBJ2-7; D gene: TRBD1; V gene: TRBV4-1; clone size: .
CDR3 protein: CASSPQGRVSYNSPLHF; J gene: TRBJ1-6; D gene: .; V gene: TRBV14; clone size: .
CDR3 protein: CASSYIGEGREAFF; J gene: TRBJ1-1; D gene: .; V gene: TRBV6-5; clone size: once
CDR3 protein: CASSGQGARWYGYTF; J gene: TRBJ1-2; D gene: TRBD1; V gene: TRBV28; clone size: .
CDR3 protein: CASSLGLAGAFSYEQYF; J gene: TRBJ2-7; D gene: TRBD2; V gene: TRBV5-4; clone size: .
CDR3 protein: CASRGTGVNQPQHF; J gene: TRBJ1-5; D gene: TRBD1; V gene: TRBV2; clone size: .
CDR3 protein: CASSAGGPVSGNTIYF; J gene: TRBJ1-3; D gene: .; V gene: TRBV9; clone size: .
CDR3 protein: CASRGGDSHNEQFF; J gene: TRBJ2-1; D gene: .; V gene: TRBV21-1; clone size: .